The 6 T cell receptor beta chains below were found in one sample sequenced in a study of blood T cell repertoires in COVID-19. Here immunoSEQ multiplex PCR was the method, and the copy in TCRdb shows in-frame clones only, minus some. Of about 380,000 clones listed, more than 75% are singletons. Sequenced material: PBMCs or T cells enriched from blood (not recorded which). These receptors were taken from a woman in her twenties or thirties who had recovered from COVID-19.

The chain is built from TRBV30 and TRBJ1-1, with TRBD1 identical over 8 bases. The V gene end was trimmed by 4 bases and the J gene end by 10 bases; junction bases not matched to a gene: 8. Germline CDR1 is GTSNPN and CDR2 is SVGIG (reference sequence). The length of the CDR3 is 12 residues. The chain's CDR3 is CAWNQGAGGAFF. DNA for the CDR3: TGTGCCTGGAACCAGGGGGCTGGAGGAGCTTTCTTT.

This clone was counted a few times. The J gene is TRBJ1-1, the V gene TRBV27; 9 bases match TRBD1. Germline V gene data show CDR1 as MNHEY and CDR2 as SMNVEV (reference sequence). V shed 3 bases and J 8 bases; nucleotides not matched to a gene: 7. This CDR3 comprises 14 residues. The DNA of the CDR3 is TGTGCCAGCAGTTTTCAGACAGGGGGGGCCGAAGCTTTCTTT. Protein product: CASSFQTGGAEAFF.

The chain links TRBV7-9 to TRBJ2-3; D remains unclear. Trimming removed 1 base at V and 5 bases at J, with 13 bases between. Germline V CDR1 and CDR2: SEHNR, FQNEAQ (reference sequence). The CDR3 is 15 residues long. CDR3 DNA sequence: TGTGCCAGCAGCTTAGTGGCAGGCACTCGAGATACGCAGTATTTT. Translation: CASSLVAGTRDTQYF.

This rearrangement joins TRBV30 to TRBJ1-5, with 8 bases that match TRBD1. J was trimmed by 5 bases and V by 2 bases; bases with no gene match: 2. CDR1 GTSNPN and CDR2 SVGIG come from the germline V gene (reference sequence). This CDR3 is built from 13 residues. The CDR3 nucleotides are TGTGCCTGGAGTCCACAGGGGGATCAGCCCCAGCATTTT. Encoded protein: CAWSPQGDQPQHF.

The CDR3: CASSSRLAGVAGELFF. As DNA, the CDR3 is TGTGCCAGCAGCTCACGACTAGCGGGAGTCGCCGGGGAGCTGTTTTTT. The V gene is TRBV7-9, the J gene TRBJ2-2, with 12 bases identical to TRBD2. This CDR3 region has 16 residues. J lost 6 bases, V lost 4 bases, and 6 bases had no gene match. Germline values: CDR1 SEHNR, CDR2 FQNEAQ (reference sequence).

The CDR3 here is CASSLGPPGNGNTIYF. DNA for the CDR3: TGTGCCAGCAGCTTAGGGCCCCCGGGAAATGGAAACACCATATATTTT. The V gene is TRBV7-8, the J gene TRBJ1-3; D ambiguous. Germline CDR1 and CDR2: SGHVS and FQNEAQ. Between the trimmed V and J ends, which lost 1 base and 3 bases, there was a span of 13 bases. The CDR3 length is 16 residues.